The sequence of this TCR beta chain was determined in a study of T cell repertoires in cytomegalovirus infection. TCRdb fed the reads into MiXCR, producing one record per CDR3 protein. The data contain just over 150,000 distinct CDR3 sequences, around a quarter of them seen just once; the ten biggest clones take up approximately 9.9%. This clonotype was observed a handful of times. Its antigen is unknown. Whole-study results and caveats: The response measured ex vivo was dominated by TCR beta clonotypes (HLA-C-restricted and CMV-specific).

The sample consisted of PBMCs. The clonotype originates from a human donor in good health (CMV status not recorded). Some clones in this sample may be carry-over from other donors' samples.

The chain's CDR3 is CASSRTGRADTQYF. DNA of the CDR3: TGTGCCAGCAGTAGGACAGGGAGAGCAGATACGCAGTATTTT. The genes are TRBV12-3 or TRBV12-4 and TRBJ2-3; 8 bases fit TRBD1. The CDR3 is 14 residues long. J was trimmed by 4 bases and V by 5 bases; bases with no gene match: 5.